This T cell receptor beta chain was found in a study of beta chain features in type 1 diabetes. Study results and caveats: Moderately but significantly shorter TCRB CDR3s were found in Type 1 diabetes patients in all four CD4+ subsets. A cDNA-based sequencing approach could over-represent cells with high TCR expression. Diminished insertions and augmented deletions at VDJ junctions characterized type 1 diabetes patients.

Sorted populations were all over 95% pure. Sequencing targeted expressed TCRB transcripts, as all isolated RNA had been reverse transcribed. This table comes from immunoSEQ multiplex PCR, and its TCRdb copy is limited to in-frame clones, with some not included. The sample yields some 370,000 clones, 8% to 10% seen once. This clone was observed a handful of times. The antigen remains undetermined. Germline CDR1 reads SGHAT; CDR2 reads FQDESV (reference sequence). Trimming took off 0 bases at V and 3 bases at J, with 3 bases between the two ends. CDR3 length: 12 residues. The TCR originated in a young man with type 1 diabetes. Material: central memory CD4+ T cells from blood. The chain uses TRBV11-1 and TRBJ2-7; D unresolved. CDR3 DNA: TGTGCCAGCAGCTTAGCCCGCTACGAGCAGTACTTC. Its translation: CASSLARYEQYF.